One TCR beta chain is described in this entry. Its antigen is not identified. These data are taken from a study of vaccination effects on CD4 cells after COVID-19. Viral peptide pools were used in the ViraFEST assay to expand antigen-specific CD4+ T cells, and sequencing came afterward. CD4+ T cells were isolated after 10 days of culture. Each participant was given two doses of one vaccine (BNT162b2 or mRNA-1273). The study found no prior SARS-CoV-2 infection in the vaccine recipients, who tested negative for nucleocapsid antibodies. For each well, a few million PBMC were cultured with about 10 IU/ml IL-2 and around 9.1 ug/ml peptides. V was shortened by 2 bases and J by 1 base, with 0 bases between the two germline ends. CDR1 is SNHLY and CDR2 is FYNNEI in the germline V gene. The CDR3 length is 13 residues. Repertoires were generated with immunoSEQ multiplex PCR, while TCRdb's copy carries only in-frame clones and drops some. The data contain under 40,000 clones, 70% to 85% of them singletons.

V gene TRBV2 combines with J gene TRBJ1-6, with D hard to call. This sequence was found in a human donor who received a COVID-19 vaccine. Some clones in this sample may be carry-over from other donors' samples. The material was CD4+ T cells from PBMCs cultured with HCoV-NL63 spike peptides, obtained after COVID-19 vaccination. In nucleotides, the CDR3 is TGTGCCAGCAGTGAATCCTATAATTCACCCCTCCACTTT. Its translation: CASSESYNSPLHF.